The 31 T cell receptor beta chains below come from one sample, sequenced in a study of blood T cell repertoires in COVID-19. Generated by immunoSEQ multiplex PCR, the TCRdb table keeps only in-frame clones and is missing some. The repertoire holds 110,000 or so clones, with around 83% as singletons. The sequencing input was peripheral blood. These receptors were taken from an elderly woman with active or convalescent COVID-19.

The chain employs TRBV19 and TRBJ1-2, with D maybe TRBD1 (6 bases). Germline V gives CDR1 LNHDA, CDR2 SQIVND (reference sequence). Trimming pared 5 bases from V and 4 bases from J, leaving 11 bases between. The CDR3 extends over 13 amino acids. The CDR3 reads CASSSQGVYGYTF. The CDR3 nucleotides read TGTGCCAGTAGTTCACAGGGAGTCTATGGCTACACCTTC.

CDR3 coding DNA: TGTGCCATCCTCCCGGGGGGGCAGGTGAACTATGGCTACACCTTC. This translates into CAILPGGQVNYGYTF. The chain employs TRBV2 and TRBJ1-2, with D perhaps matching TRBD1 (6 bases). Trimming pared 10 bases from V and 2 bases from J, leaving 20 bases between. The CDR3 contains 15 residues. Germline lookup yields CDR1 SNHLY and CDR2 FYNNEI.

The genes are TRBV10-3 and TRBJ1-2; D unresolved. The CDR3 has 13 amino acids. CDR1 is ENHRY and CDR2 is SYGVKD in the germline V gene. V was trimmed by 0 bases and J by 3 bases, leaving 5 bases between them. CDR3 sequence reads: CAISESQDYGYTF. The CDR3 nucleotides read TGTGCCATCAGTGAGTCGCAGGACTATGGCTACACCTTC.

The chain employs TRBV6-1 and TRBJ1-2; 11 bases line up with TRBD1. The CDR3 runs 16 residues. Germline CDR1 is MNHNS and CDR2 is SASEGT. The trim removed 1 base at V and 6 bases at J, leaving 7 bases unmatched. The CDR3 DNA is TGTGCCAGCAGTGAAGAGCGGGACAGGGGGAGAAATGGCTACACCTTC. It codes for CASSEERDRGRNGYTF.

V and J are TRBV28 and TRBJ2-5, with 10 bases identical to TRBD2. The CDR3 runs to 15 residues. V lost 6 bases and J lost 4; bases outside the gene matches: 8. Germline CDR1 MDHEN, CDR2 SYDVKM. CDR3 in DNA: TGTGCCAGCAGAGAAAGCGGGAGGGCCTCAGAGACCCAGTACTTC. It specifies CASRESGRASETQYF.

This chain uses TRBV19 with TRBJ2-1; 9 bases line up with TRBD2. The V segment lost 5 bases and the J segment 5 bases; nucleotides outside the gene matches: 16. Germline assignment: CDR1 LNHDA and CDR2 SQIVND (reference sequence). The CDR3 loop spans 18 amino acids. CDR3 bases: TGTGCCAGTAGTTTCGGGTGGATACGGAGACTAGCGGACAATGAGCAGTTCTTC. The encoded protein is CASSFGWIRRLADNEQFF. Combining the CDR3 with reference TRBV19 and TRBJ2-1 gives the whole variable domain DGGITQSPKYLFRKEGQNVTLSCEQNLNHDAMYWYRQDPGQGLRLIYYSQIVNDFQKGDIAEGYSVSREKKESFPLTVTSAQKNPTAFYLCASSFGWIRRLADNEQFFGPGTRLTVL.

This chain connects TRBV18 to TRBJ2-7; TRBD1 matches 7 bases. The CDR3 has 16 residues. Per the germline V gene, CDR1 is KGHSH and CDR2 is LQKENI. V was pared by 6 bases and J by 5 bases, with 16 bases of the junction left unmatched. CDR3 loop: CASSPTSQGDGHEQYF. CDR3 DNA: TGTGCCAGCTCTCCCACCTCTCAGGGGGACGGCCACGAGCAGTACTTC. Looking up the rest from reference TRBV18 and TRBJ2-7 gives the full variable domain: NAGVMQNPRHLVRRRGQEARLRCSPMKGHSHVYWYRQLPEEGLKFMVYLQKENIIDESGMPKERFSAEFPKEGPSILRIQQVVRGDSAAYFCASSPTSQGDGHEQYFGPGTRLTVT.

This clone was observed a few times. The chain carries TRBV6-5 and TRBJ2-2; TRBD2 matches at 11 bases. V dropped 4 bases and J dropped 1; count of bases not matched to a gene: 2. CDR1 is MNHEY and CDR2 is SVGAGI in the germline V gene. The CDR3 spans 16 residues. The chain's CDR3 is CASSLGLAVNTGELFF. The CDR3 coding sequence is TGTGCCAGCAGTTTGGGACTAGCGGTGAACACCGGGGAGCTGTTTTTT.

CDR3 protein: CSVRGGNSYNEQFF. CDR3 bases: TGCAGCGTCCGAGGCGGGAACTCCTACAATGAGCAGTTCTTC. This chain links TRBV29-1 with TRBJ2-1, with D perhaps TRBD2 (6 bases). CDR3 length: 14 amino acids. V lost 6 bases and J lost 0, with 12 bases in between. The V gene's germline CDR1 is SQVTM and CDR2 ANQGSEA.

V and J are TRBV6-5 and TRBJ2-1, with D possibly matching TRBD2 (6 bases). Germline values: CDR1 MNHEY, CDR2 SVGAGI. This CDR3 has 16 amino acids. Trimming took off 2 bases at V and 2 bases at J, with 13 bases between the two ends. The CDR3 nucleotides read TGTGCCAGCAGTTACCAACCTAGCGTCCCCTACAATGAGCAGTTCTTC. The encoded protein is CASSYQPSVPYNEQFF.

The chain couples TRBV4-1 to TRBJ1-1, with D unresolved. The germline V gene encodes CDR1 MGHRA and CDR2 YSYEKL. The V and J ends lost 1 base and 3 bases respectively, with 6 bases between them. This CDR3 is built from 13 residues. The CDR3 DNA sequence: TGCGCCAGCAGCCAAGTCGGGGACACTGAAGCTTTCTTT. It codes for CASSQVGDTEAFF.

CDR3 sequence reads: CATQTGTGGKGQFF. The CDR3 DNA follows: TGTGCCACACAAACCGGGACAGGGGGAAAGGGGCAGTTCTTC. The chain joins TRBV3-1 (or the pseudogene TRBV3-2) to TRBJ2-1; TRBD1 matches at 11 bases. CDR3 length: 14 amino acids. Germline values: CDR1 LGHDT, CDR2 YNNKEL (reference sequence). The V gene end was trimmed by 10 bases and the J gene end by 12 bases; junction bases not matched to a gene: 14.

The CDR3 DNA reads as TGTGCCAGCAAGGGGAAGGGCCCAGATACGCAGTATTTT. Translation gives CASKGKGPDTQYF. This sequence joins TRBV6-5 and TRBJ2-3; tentative D call: TRBD1 (5 bases). Germline V gene sequence: CDR1 MNHEY, CDR2 SVGAGI. The V gene lost 7 bases and the J gene lost 4 bases, with 12 bases spanning the gap. The CDR3 runs 13 residues.

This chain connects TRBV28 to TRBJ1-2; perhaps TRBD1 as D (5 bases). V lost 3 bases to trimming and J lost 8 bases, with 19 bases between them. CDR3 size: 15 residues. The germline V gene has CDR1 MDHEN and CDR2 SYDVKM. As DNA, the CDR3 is TGTGCCAGCAGTTTGACAGCCCCAAACCTCAGGGGCTACACCTTC. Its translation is CASSLTAPNLRGYTF.

The CDR3 DNA is TGTGCCAGCAGCAGACAGGGGCAACCCTACGAGCAGTACTTC. This codes for CASSRQGQPYEQYF. The chain uses TRBV2 and TRBJ2-7, with 8 bases that match TRBD1. Germline V CDR1 and CDR2: SNHLY, FYNNEI. CDR3 length: 14 amino acids. V dropped 6 bases and J dropped 2; count of bases not matched to a gene: 6.

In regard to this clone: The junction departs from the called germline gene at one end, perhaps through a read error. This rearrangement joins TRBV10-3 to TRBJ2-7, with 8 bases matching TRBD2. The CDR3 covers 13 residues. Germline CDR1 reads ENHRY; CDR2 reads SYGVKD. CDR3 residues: CAISEKREKPDRF. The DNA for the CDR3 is TGTGCCATCAGTGAGAAGCGGGAGAAACCTGACCGTTTC.

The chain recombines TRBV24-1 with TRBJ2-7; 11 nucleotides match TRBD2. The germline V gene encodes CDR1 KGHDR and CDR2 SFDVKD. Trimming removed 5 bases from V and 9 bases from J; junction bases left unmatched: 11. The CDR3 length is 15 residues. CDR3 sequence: CATSVRTSGPEVQYF. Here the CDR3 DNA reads TGTGCCACCAGTGTTAGGACTAGCGGGCCCGAGGTGCAGTACTTC.

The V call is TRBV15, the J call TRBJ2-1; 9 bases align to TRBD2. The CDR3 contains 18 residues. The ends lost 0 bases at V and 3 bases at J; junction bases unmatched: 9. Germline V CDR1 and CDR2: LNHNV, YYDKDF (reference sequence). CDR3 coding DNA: TGTGCCACCAGCAGAGATTCGGCGGGAGGGCCCTACTACAATGAGCAGTTCTTC. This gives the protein CATSRDSAGGPYYNEQFF.

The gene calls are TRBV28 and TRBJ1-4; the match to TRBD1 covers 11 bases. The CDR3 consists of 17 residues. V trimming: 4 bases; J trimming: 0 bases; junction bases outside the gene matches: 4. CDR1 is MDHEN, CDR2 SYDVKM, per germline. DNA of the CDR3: TGTGCCAGCAGTTCGGACAGGGGGCTTACAACTAATGAAAAACTGTTTTTT. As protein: CASSSDRGLTTNEKLFF.

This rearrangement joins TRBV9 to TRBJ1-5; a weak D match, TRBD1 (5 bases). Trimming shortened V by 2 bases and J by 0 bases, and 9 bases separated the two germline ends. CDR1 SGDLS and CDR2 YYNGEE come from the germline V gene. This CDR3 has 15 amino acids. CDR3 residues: CASSVGGNSNQPQHF. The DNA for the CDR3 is TGTGCCAGCAGCGTGGGGGGGAATAGCAATCAGCCCCAGCATTTT. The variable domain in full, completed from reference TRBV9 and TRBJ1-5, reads DSGVTQTPKHLITATGQRVTLRCSPRSGDLSVYWYQQSLDQGLQFLIQYYNGEERAKGNILERFSAQQFPDLHSELNLSSLELGDSALYFCASSVGGNSNQPQHFGDGTRLSIL.

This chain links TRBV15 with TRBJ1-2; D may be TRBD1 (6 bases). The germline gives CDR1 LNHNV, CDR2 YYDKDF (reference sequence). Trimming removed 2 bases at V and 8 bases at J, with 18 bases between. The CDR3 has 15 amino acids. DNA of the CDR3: TGTGCCACCAGCAGAAAACCAGGGGCCCCGCGGGGCTACACCTTC. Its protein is CATSRKPGAPRGYTF.

The CDR3 nucleotides read TGTGCCAGCAGAACTAGCGGGAGGGGGGTCGAGCAGTACTTC. This translates into CASRTSGRGVEQYF. This chain links TRBV28 with TRBJ2-7, with 13 bases matching TRBD2. Germline CDR1 MDHEN, CDR2 SYDVKM. With 6 bases clipped from V and 6 bases from J, the junction kept 5 bases outside the gene matches. This CDR3 is built from 14 residues.

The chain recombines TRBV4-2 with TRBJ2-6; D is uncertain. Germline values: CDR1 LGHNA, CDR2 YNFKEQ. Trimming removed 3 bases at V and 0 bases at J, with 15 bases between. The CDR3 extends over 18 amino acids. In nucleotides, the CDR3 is TGTGCCAGCAGCCAGACCGGGTCTTTAAACTCTGGGGCCAACGTCCTGACTTTC. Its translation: CASSQTGSLNSGANVLTF.

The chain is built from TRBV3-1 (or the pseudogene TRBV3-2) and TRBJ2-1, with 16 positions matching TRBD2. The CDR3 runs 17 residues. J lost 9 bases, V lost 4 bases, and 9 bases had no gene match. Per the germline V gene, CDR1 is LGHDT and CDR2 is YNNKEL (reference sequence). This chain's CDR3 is CASSRGTSGRAIGEQFF. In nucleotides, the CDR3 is TGTGCCAGCAGCCGAGGGACTAGCGGGAGGGCCATCGGTGAGCAGTTCTTC.

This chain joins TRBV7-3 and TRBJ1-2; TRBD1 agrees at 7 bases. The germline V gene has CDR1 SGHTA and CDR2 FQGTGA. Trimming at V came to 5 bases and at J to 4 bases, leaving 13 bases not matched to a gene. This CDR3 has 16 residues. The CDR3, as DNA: TGTGCCAGCAGCCCTATTACGGGACAGCCTTCCTATGGCTACACCTTC. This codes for CASSPITGQPSYGYTF.

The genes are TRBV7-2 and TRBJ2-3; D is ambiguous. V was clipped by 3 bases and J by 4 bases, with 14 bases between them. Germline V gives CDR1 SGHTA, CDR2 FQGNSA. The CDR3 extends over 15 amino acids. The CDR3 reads CASSFVDTWSDTQYF. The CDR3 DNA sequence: TGTGCCAGCAGCTTCGTCGACACTTGGTCAGATACGCAGTATTTT. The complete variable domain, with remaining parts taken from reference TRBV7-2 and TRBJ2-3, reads GAGVSQSPSNKVTEKGKDVELRCDPISGHTALYWYRQSLGQGLEFLIYFQGNSAPDKSGLPSDRFSAERTGGSVSTLTIQRTQQEDSAVYLCASSFVDTWSDTQYFGPGTRLTVL.

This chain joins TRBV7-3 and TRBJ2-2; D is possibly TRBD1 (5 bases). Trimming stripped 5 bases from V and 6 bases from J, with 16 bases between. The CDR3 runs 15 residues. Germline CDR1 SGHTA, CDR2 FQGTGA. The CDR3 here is CASSATGLGAGELFF. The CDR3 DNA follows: TGTGCCAGCAGCGCCACTGGGCTAGGGGCCGGGGAGCTGTTTTTT.

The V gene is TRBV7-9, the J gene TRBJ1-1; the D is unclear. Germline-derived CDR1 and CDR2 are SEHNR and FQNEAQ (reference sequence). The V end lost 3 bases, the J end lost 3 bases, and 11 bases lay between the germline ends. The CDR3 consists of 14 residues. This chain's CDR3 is CASSFRPGHTEAFF. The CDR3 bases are TGTGCCAGCAGCTTCCGGCCGGGTCACACTGAAGCTTTCTTT.

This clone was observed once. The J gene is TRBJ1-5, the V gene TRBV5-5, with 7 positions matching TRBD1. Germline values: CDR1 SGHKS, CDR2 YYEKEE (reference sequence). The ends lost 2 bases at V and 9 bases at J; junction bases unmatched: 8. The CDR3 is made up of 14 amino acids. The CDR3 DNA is TGTGCCAGCAGCTTCGGGACAGCCGTTCCGCCCCAGCATTTT. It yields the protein CASSFGTAVPPQHF. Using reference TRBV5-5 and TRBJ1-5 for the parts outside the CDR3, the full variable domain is DAGVTQSPTHLIKTRGQQVTLRCSPISGHKSVSWYQQVLGQGPQFIFQYYEKEERGRGNFPDRFSARQFPNYSSELNVNALLLGDSALYLCASSFGTAVPPQHFGDGTRLSIL.

CDR3 residues: CASSKGGRALDEQFF. Here the CDR3 DNA reads TGTGCCAGCAGTAAGGGCGGGAGGGCTCTGGATGAGCAGTTCTTC. The chain employs TRBV6-5 and TRBJ2-1, with 9 bases matching TRBD2. V was clipped by 5 bases and J by 8 bases; unmatched bases: 10. CDR1 and CDR2 (germline): MNHEY, SVGAGI. The CDR3 has 15 amino acids.

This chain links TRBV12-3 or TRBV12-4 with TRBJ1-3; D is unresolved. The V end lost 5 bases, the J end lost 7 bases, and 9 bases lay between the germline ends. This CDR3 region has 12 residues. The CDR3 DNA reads TGTGCCAGCAGTAAAACGGGTAACACCATATATTTT. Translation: CASSKTGNTIYF.